This T cell receptor beta chain was retrieved from a study of cytomegalovirus exposure and HLA in healthy donors. Regarding the study as a whole: Rarity marked most TCR sequences, yet some public TCRs occurred in many donors. The availability of immune exposure information extended only to CMV serostatus. Highly shared variants forming one cluster were likely a sequencing artifact.

CDR3 size: 16 residues. V was pared by 4 bases and J by 3 bases, with 19 bases between. Germline values: CDR1 MDHEN, CDR2 SYDVKM. PCR was performed using 60 Vbeta and 13 Jbeta primers. Using immunoSEQ multiplex PCR, the repertoire was profiled, and TCRdb retains in-frame clones only, with some absent. The data contain approximately 140,000 clones, around 60% of them singletons. Worth noting for this clone: Its antigen is not known.

The rearrangement joins TRBV28 to TRBJ2-7; D is uncertain. The clonotype was recovered from a woman aged 55-75 years in good health and CMV-seropositive. The specimen was PBMCs. The CDR3 DNA sequence: TGTGCCAGCAGTTCCCCCCGACTCCCTACTGACTACGAGCAGTACTTC. Translation: CASSSPRLPTDYEQYF.